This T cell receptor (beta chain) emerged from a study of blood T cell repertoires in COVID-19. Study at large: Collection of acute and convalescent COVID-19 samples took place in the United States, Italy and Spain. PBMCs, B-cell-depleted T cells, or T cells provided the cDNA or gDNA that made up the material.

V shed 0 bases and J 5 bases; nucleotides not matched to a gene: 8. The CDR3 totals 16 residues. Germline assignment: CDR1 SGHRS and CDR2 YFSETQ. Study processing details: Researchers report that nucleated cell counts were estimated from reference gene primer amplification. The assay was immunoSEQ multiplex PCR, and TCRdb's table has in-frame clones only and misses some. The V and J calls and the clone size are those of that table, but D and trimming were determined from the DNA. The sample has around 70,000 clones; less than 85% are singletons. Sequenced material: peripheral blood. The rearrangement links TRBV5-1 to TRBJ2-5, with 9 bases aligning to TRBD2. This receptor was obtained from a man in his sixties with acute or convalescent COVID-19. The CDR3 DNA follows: TGCGCCAGCAGCTTGGATGGAGCGGGGGGTCGGGAGACCCAGTACTTC. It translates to CASSLDGAGGRETQYF. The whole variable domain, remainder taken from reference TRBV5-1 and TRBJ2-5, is KAGVTQTPRYLIKTRGQQVTLSCSPISGHRSVSWYQQTPGQGLQFLFEYFSETQRNKGNFPGRFSGRQFSNSRSEMNVSTLELGDSALYLCASSLDGAGGRETQYFGPGTRLLVL.